The 20 T cell receptor beta chains presented below share a single source sample, sequenced in a study of blood T cell repertoires in COVID-19. Here immunoSEQ multiplex PCR was the method, and the copy in TCRdb shows in-frame clones only, minus some. The data show some 260,000 clones, around 82% seen once. The material sequenced was peripheral blood. The receptor set was obtained from a woman aged 18-35 years with acute or convalescent COVID-19.

The chain recombines TRBV18 with TRBJ2-3; 12 bases line up with TRBD2. Germline values: CDR1 KGHSH, CDR2 LQKENI. The CDR3 spans 17 residues. Unmatched junction bases numbered 9, after V lost 3 bases and J lost 5 bases. CDR3: CASSPPGLAGRLDTQYF. CDR3 DNA: TGTGCCAGCTCACCTCCAGGACTAGCGGGGAGGTTAGATACGCAGTATTTT.

The gene calls are TRBV6-1 and TRBJ1-6; 8 bases fit TRBD1. V shed 3 bases, J shed 10 bases, and the junction held 5 bases outside the gene matches. The CDR3 totals 14 residues. Looked up from germline, CDR1 is MNHNS and CDR2 is SASEGT. CDR3: CASSDGTGISPLHF. The DNA of the CDR3 is TGTGCCAGCAGTGATGGGACAGGCATCTCACCCCTCCACTTT.

This chain links TRBV5-1 with TRBJ2-3, with 9 bases aligning to TRBD2. This CDR3 has 17 amino acids. Germline V lookup: CDR1 SGHRS, CDR2 YFSETQ. The V and J ends lost 4 bases and 4 bases, in that order; junction bases with no gene match: 13. The CDR3 DNA sequence: TGCGCCAGCAGCGCTATGACCGGGACTAGCACCCCAGATACGCAGTATTTT. This sequence encodes CASSAMTGTSTPDTQYF.

The V call is TRBV6-2 or TRBV6-3, the J call TRBJ1-5; no definite D call. Germline V lookup: CDR1 MNHEY, CDR2 SVGEGT. There are 14 residues in the CDR3. Between the trimmed V and J ends, which lost 0 bases and 3 bases, there was a span of 6 bases. The CDR3 bases are TGTGCCAGCAGTTACTCGGCAGACAATCAGCCCCAGCATTTT. This sequence encodes CASSYSADNQPQHF.

This chain joins TRBV6-5 and TRBJ1-1; perhaps TRBD1 as D (5 bases). The CDR3 totals 14 residues. Looked up from germline, CDR1 is MNHEY and CDR2 is SVGAGI. V lost 8 bases and J lost 11, with 24 bases in between. The CDR3 region has the DNA TGTGCCAGCGGTACCGCGAAGCCCCAGGGTCGGGCTTTCTTT. This gives the protein CASGTAKPQGRAFF.

The gene calls are TRBV11-3 and TRBJ2-1; 8 bases align to TRBD2. The germline V gene encodes CDR1 SGHNT and CDR2 YENEEA. After removal of 4 bases from V and 5 bases from J, the junction contained 4 bases not matched to a gene. The length of the CDR3 is 14 residues. The CDR3 DNA sequence: TGTGCCAGCAGCTCCGGACTAGCTCACAATGAGCAGTTCTTC. Amino acid sequence: CASSSGLAHNEQFF.

The chain joins TRBV5-4 to TRBJ2-1; D call uncertain. The germline V gene encodes CDR1 SGHNT and CDR2 YYREEE (reference sequence). The CDR3 length is 12 residues. V lost 4 bases and J 5 bases, leaving 7 bases between the germline ends. CDR3 sequence (DNA): TGTGCCAGCAGCGGTACGGACAATGAGCAGTTCTTC. Translating it yields CASSGTDNEQFF.

The chain has TRBV12-5 and TRBJ2-2; D not resolved. V lost 5 bases and J lost 3, with 10 bases in between. Germline loops: CDR1 LGHNT, CDR2 FRNRAP. This CDR3 contains 14 residues. In nucleotides, the CDR3 is TGTGCTAGTGGTACCACTCCGCACACCGGGGAGCTGTTTTTT. Protein product: CASGTTPHTGELFF.

This clone was detected ten times or more. This chain links TRBV18 with TRBJ1-5; D gene ambiguous. CDR1 and CDR2 (germline): KGHSH, LQKENI. CDR3 size: 16 residues. Trimming stripped 1 base from V and 5 bases from J, with 15 bases between. CDR3 protein: CASSPLREVSHQPQHF. The CDR3 coding sequence is TGTGCCAGCTCACCACTCCGTGAGGTGAGCCATCAGCCCCAGCATTTT.

The chain carries TRBV3-1 (or the pseudogene TRBV3-2) and TRBJ2-7; 9 nucleotides line up with TRBD2. Germline V gives CDR1 LGHDT, CDR2 YNNKEL (reference sequence). CDR3 size: 15 residues. J gave up 2 bases and V 3 bases, and 5 bases lay outside the gene matches. CDR3 nucleotides: TGTGCCAGCAGCCACCCAGCGGGAGGCGCCTACGAGCAGTACTTC. Translated, it gives CASSHPAGGAYEQYF.

This rearrangement joins TRBV27 to TRBJ2-3, with 7 bases aligning to TRBD1. Germline V gives CDR1 MNHEY, CDR2 SMNVEV (reference sequence). The CDR3 sequence is 14 residues long. V was clipped by 6 bases and J by 4 bases; unmatched bases: 7. This CDR3 is CASSLNRGSDTQYF. CDR3 bases: TGTGCCAGCAGCTTAAACAGGGGATCAGATACGCAGTATTTT.

The count of this clone is one. V usage is TRBV19 and J usage is TRBJ1-2; D is unclear. Germline V gene sequence: CDR1 LNHDA, CDR2 SQIVND (reference sequence). V shed 0 bases and J shed 4 bases, with 9 bases lying between them. The CDR3 is 14 amino acids. The CDR3 is CASSIEAGVYGYTF. CDR3 bases: TGTGCCAGTAGTATAGAGGCAGGCGTCTATGGCTACACCTTC.

The chain employs TRBV3-1 (or the pseudogene TRBV3-2) and TRBJ1-2; 7 bases line up with TRBD1. This CDR3 spans 14 amino acids. V lost 4 bases and J lost 7; bases outside the gene matches: 9. The V gene's germline CDR1 is LGHDT and CDR2 YNNKEL (reference sequence). CDR3 DNA sequence: TGTGCCAGCAGCCTTAGGGACAGACCGTCTGGCTACACCTTC. Its protein is CASSLRDRPSGYTF.

The CDR3 region is CASSLVGRVGNQPQHF. CDR3 bases: TGTGCCAGCAGTTTGGTAGGCAGGGTCGGCAATCAGCCCCAGCATTTT. The V gene is TRBV27, the J gene TRBJ1-5; perhaps TRBD1 as D (5 bases). The germline V gene encodes CDR1 MNHEY and CDR2 SMNVEV (reference sequence). The CDR3 is 16 residues long. Trimming shortened V by 3 bases and J by 2 bases, and 14 bases separated the two germline ends.

This clone has just one count. The J gene is TRBJ2-1, the V gene TRBV28; 8 nucleotides align to TRBD2. V trimming: 6 bases; J trimming: 5 bases; junction bases outside the gene matches: 12. Looked up from germline, CDR1 is MDHEN and CDR2 is SYDVKM. The CDR3 loop spans 16 amino acids. CDR3 in amino acids: CASSHPGTSSDNEQFF. The CDR3 nucleotides are TGTGCCAGCAGCCATCCCGGGACTAGTTCCGACAATGAGCAGTTCTTC.

V and J are TRBV5-1 and TRBJ2-2; 12 bases match TRBD1. Trimming took 4 bases from V and 4 from J; bases not matched to a gene: 8. The CDR3 sequence is 17 residues long. Germline V gene lookup returns CDR1 SGHRS and CDR2 YFSETQ. CDR3 sequence reads: CASSGTGGRSLTGELFF. CDR3 bases: TGCGCCAGCAGCGGGACAGGGGGCAGATCTCTCACCGGGGAGCTGTTTTTT.

This chain connects TRBV29-1 to TRBJ2-7; 9 nucleotides match TRBD2. This CDR3 is built from 14 residues. V lost 3 bases, J lost 9 bases, and 12 bases stayed unmatched. CDR1 is SQVTM and CDR2 is ANQGSEA in the germline V gene. This CDR3 is CSVEGAASGMGQYF. CDR3 in DNA: TGCAGCGTTGAGGGGGCGGCTAGCGGGATGGGGCAGTACTTC.

The chain recombines TRBV9 with TRBJ1-2, with TRBD1 matching 7 bases. Germline CDR1 is SGDLS and CDR2 is YYNGEE. V dropped 0 bases and J dropped 8; count of bases not matched to a gene: 4. This CDR3 has 13 residues. This CDR3 reads CASSVGQGVGYTF. DNA of the CDR3: TGTGCCAGCAGCGTAGGACAGGGCGTGGGCTACACCTTC.

V usage is TRBV21-1 and J usage is TRBJ2-7; TRBD1, as called in the table, went unchecked against the DNA. TRBV21-1 is given as a pseudogene. This CDR3 has 12 amino acids. CDR3 residues: CAIRTGPYEQYF. The CDR3 DNA follows: TGTGCCATACGGACAGGTCCCTACGAGCAGTACTTC.

CDR3: CASSHRGQGRGYTF. The CDR3 DNA is TGCGCCAGCAGCCACCGGGGACAGGGTCGGGGCTACACCTTC. This chain connects TRBV5-1 to TRBJ1-2; TRBD1 agrees at 9 bases. The junction had 9 bases not matched to a gene; V was cut back by 4 bases and J by 8 bases. This CDR3 region has 14 residues. Germline V CDR1 and CDR2: SGHRS, YFSETQ.